Listed here are 7 T cell receptor beta chains from one sample, sequenced in a study of long-term antiretroviral therapy in people with HIV. The assay used was immunoSEQ (version v3.0), run at survey level. Libraries were prepared by immunoSEQ multiplex PCR; TCRdb keeps only in-frame clonotypes and omits some of them. The table shows roughly 38,000 clones, with 75% to 85% occurring only once. Sample: unsorted PBMCs, taken 3.4 years after starting antiretroviral therapy. Receptors were obtained from a man aged 25 to 45 with HIV.

V usage is TRBV7-2 and J usage is TRBJ1-1; the D gene is possibly TRBD1 (6 bases). Germline V gene data show CDR1 as SGHTA and CDR2 as FQGNSA. V was pared by 7 bases and J by 5 bases, with 17 bases between. The CDR3 consists of 14 residues. CDR3 sequence (DNA): TGTGCCAGCACAACGACGGGGGCCGGGACTGAAGCTTTCTTT. Translating it yields CASTTTGAGTEAFF. The full variable domain, with the rest looked up from reference TRBV7-2 and TRBJ1-1, is GAGVSQSPSNKVTEKGKDVELRCDPISGHTALYWYRQSLGQGLEFLIYFQGNSAPDKSGLPSDRFSAERTGGSVSTLTIQRTQQEDSAVYLCASTTTGAGTEAFFGQGTRLTVV.

This clone was detected once. The chain combines TRBV10-3 with TRBJ2-1, with D perhaps given as TRBD1 or TRBD2 (5 bases each). Per the germline V gene, CDR1 is ENHRY and CDR2 is SYGVKD. The CDR3 extends over 12 amino acids. The V and J ends lost 8 bases and 6 bases respectively, with 11 bases between them. CDR3 DNA sequence: TGTGCCATCGGGACGGTTATCAATGAGCAGTTCTTC. This codes for CAIGTVINEQFF.

This clone turned up a few times. The chain has TRBV7-9 and TRBJ2-3; D unresolved. Germline V CDR1 and CDR2: SEHNR, FQNEAQ (reference sequence). V lost 5 bases to trimming and J lost 4 bases, with 19 bases between them. The CDR3 has 16 residues. The CDR3 bases are TGTGCCAGCAGCCGAACCGTCGACTCGGTCGCAGATACGCAGTATTTT. Translation gives CASSRTVDSVADTQYF.

The V gene is TRBV9, the J gene TRBJ2-5; D unresolved. Deletions cut 0 bases from V and 5 bases from J, with 11 bases between. Germline assignment: CDR1 SGDLS and CDR2 YYNGEE. CDR3 length: 14 amino acids. The CDR3 here is CASSVGDRPETQYF. The CDR3 coding sequence is TGTGCCAGCAGCGTAGGTGACCGACCGGAGACCCAGTACTTC.

The chain links TRBV9 to TRBJ2-2; D gene ambiguous. Trimming cost V 0 bases and J 2 bases, with 8 bases left between them. Germline V lookup: CDR1 SGDLS, CDR2 YYNGEE. The CDR3 totals 15 residues. This chain's CDR3 is CASSVGPPNTGELFF. The CDR3 nucleotides are TGTGCCAGCAGCGTAGGCCCACCAAACACCGGGGAGCTGTTTTTT.

This sequence joins TRBV11-2 and TRBJ1-1, with TRBD1 as a possible D gene (6 bases). V was clipped by 2 bases and J by 4 bases, with 11 bases between them. CDR3 length equals 14 residues. CDR1 and CDR2 (germline): SGHAT, FQNNGV. The CDR3 region is CASSLNRAGTEAFF. For the CDR3, the DNA is TGTGCCAGCAGCTTAAACAGGGCAGGCACTGAAGCTTTCTTT.

This chain links TRBV29-1 with TRBJ2-1, with TRBD2 matching over 15 bases. CDR3 size: 14 residues. Unmatched junction bases numbered 3, after V lost 5 bases and J lost 7 bases. Germline CDR1 SQVTM, CDR2 ANQGSEA. CDR3 in amino acids: CSVSGTSGRNEQFF. CDR3 DNA sequence: TGCAGCGTTAGTGGGACTAGCGGGAGGAATGAGCAGTTCTTC.